The 3 T cell receptor beta chains below come from one sample, sequenced in a study of OX40 agonist ivuxolimab in advanced cancers. Sequencing was performed with immunoSEQ multiplex PCR; in TCRdb, only in-frame clones are kept and a portion is missing. The sample records around 60,000 clones, approximately 82% being singletons. The sample in question was CD4+ or CD8+ T cells sorted from blood, obtained in a trial of the OX40 agonist ivuxolimab. The origin of the receptors is an adult with an advanced solid tumor such as melanoma, head and neck, liver or kidney cancer.

The V gene is TRBV10-3, the J gene TRBJ2-7, with D unclear. Trimming cost V 4 bases and J 5 bases, with 6 bases left between them. Germline-derived CDR1 and CDR2 are ENHRY and SYGVKD. CDR3 length: 11 residues. CDR3 nucleotide sequence: TGTGCCATCAGTGCTCTTGACGAGCAGTACTTC. Translated: CAISALDEQYF.

As to this clone: Other DNA sequences in this sample translate to the same CDR3. The chain joins TRBV6-1 to TRBJ2-7, with 8 bases aligning to TRBD1. The J segment lost 1 base and the V segment lost 4 bases, leaving 3 bases of the junction unmatched. Germline V CDR1 and CDR2: MNHNS, SASEGT. The CDR3 is made up of 14 amino acids. The CDR3 nucleotides are TGTGCCAGCAGTGCCGGACAGGGTTCCTACGAGCAGTACTTC. Amino acid sequence: CASSAGQGSYEQYF.

The J gene is TRBJ1-5, the V gene TRBV7-8; D gene uncertain. Germline V CDR1 and CDR2: SGHVS, FQNEAQ. There are 15 residues in the CDR3. The V gene lost 5 bases and the J gene lost 0 bases, with 11 bases spanning the gap. The CDR3 DNA is TGTGCCAGCAGCGGGGATGTCTATAGCAATCAGCCCCAGCATTTT. It translates to CASSGDVYSNQPQHF. Full variable domain (missing parts from reference TRBV7-8 and TRBJ1-5): GAGVSQSPRYKVAKRGQDVALRCDPISGHVSLFWYQQALGQGPEFLTYFQNEAQLDKSGLPSDRFFAERPEGSVSTLKIQRTQQEDSAVYLCASSGDVYSNQPQHFGDGTRLSIL.